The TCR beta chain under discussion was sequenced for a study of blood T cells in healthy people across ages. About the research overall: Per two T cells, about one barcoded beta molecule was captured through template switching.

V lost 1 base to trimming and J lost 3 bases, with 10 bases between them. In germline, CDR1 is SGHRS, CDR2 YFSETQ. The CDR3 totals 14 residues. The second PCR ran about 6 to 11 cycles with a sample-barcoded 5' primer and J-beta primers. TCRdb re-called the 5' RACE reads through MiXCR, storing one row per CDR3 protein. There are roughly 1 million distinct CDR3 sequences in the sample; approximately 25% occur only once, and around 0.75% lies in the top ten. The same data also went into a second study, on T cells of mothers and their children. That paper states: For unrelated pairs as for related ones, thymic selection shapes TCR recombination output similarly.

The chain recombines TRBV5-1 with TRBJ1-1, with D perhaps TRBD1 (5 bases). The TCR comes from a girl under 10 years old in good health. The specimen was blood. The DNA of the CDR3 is TGCGCCAGCAGCTTGAACAGGCCTGACACTGAAGCTTTCTTT. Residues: CASSLNRPDTEAFF.